This TCR beta chain was identified during a study of blood T cells in healthy people across ages. Regarding the study as a whole: Diversity estimates drawn from one million T cells were deemed underestimates.

CDR3 length equals 15 residues. Losses at the gene ends were 1 base for V and 8 bases for J; bases not matched to a gene: 6. CDR1 and CDR2 from the germline V gene are MGHRA and YSYEKL. Concerning this clonotype: The antigen remains unidentified.

It was with a sample-barcoded 5' primer and a J-beta primer mix that a second PCR of roughly 7 to 12 cycles was run. Each CDR3 protein gets one entry after TCRdb re-called the 5' RACE reads with MiXCR. The sample contains about 640,000 distinct CDR3 sequences, around three fifths of which appear only once. Every donor gave around 10 milliliters of peripheral blood. The chain carries TRBV4-1 and TRBJ2-1, with TRBD1 identical over 9 bases. The TCR originated in a man in his 60s in good health. Sequenced: blood. CDR3: CASSQAGTGWDEQFF. CDR3 DNA sequence: TGCGCCAGCAGCCAAGCCGGGACAGGGTGGGATGAGCAGTTCTTC.